This entry concerns a single TCR beta chain. Antigen: not known. These data belong to a study of siplizumab effects on memory and regulatory T cells. Study-wide results and caveats: The authors mapped only a minor fraction of alloreactive clones to unstimulated subsets.

Assay: immunoSEQ multiplex PCR; the TCRdb copy retains only in-frame clones and omits some. There are approximately 100,000 clones in the sample; 92% occur only once, and approximately 0.71% lies in the top ten. The CDR3 extends over 14 amino acids. V was clipped by 5 bases and J by 3 bases; unmatched bases: 5. The V gene's germline CDR1 is SGHTA and CDR2 FQGTGA. The sequenced sample was Tregs sorted from blood. The TCR comes from a human donor in good health. This chain uses TRBV7-3 with TRBJ2-3; the match to TRBD2 covers 7 bases. The CDR3 DNA reads as TGTGCCAGCAGCGACGGGGGGAGAACAGATACGCAGTATTTT. It encodes CASSDGGRTDTQYF.